This entry is about one TCR beta chain. This table comes from immunoSEQ multiplex PCR, and its TCRdb copy is limited to in-frame clones, with some not included. The sample has around 160,000 clones; 88% are singletons. This sample stems from a study of blood T cell repertoires in COVID-19. Participant ages covered roughly 18 to 89 years across 24 US areas. The sequenced sample consisted of PBMCs or T cells enriched from blood (not recorded which). This receptor was identified in a woman aged 25 to 45 with acute COVID-19.

The CDR3 DNA reads TGTGCCTGGAGTGGACGGGGGTCTGGCGAGCAGTACTTC. It yields the protein CAWSGRGSGEQYF. The genes are TRBV30 and TRBJ2-7; a weak D match, TRBD2 (6 bases). The CDR3 consists of 13 residues. Trimming cost V 1 base and J 6 bases, with 13 bases left between them. Germline V CDR1 and CDR2: GTSNPN, SVGIG (reference sequence).